This T cell receptor (beta chain) was captured by sequencing in a study of cytomegalovirus exposure and HLA in healthy donors (dated by TCRdb to between 2016 and 2019). At the level of the whole study: According to a later analysis, one platform produced both the roughly 120 validation repertoires and the 666 repertoires of the first cohort. High-throughput TCR immunosequencing, statistical association of individual TCRs with disease status, and machine learning were combined to predict cytomegalovirus infection status. Besides the first cohort of some 670 subjects, a separate validation cohort made up of 95 to 150 different subjects was used. The study was designed to test whether signatures of past pathogen exposure could be identified by cataloging public T cell receptors.

The method was the immunoSEQ multiplex PCR assay. For the original study's pipeline: A statistical classification framework was developed to diagnose cytomegalovirus status using the catalog of TCR beta chain sequences. The table was pulled from immuneACCESS by TCRdb, which kept in-frame rearrangements only. Such tables lose some clones; where checked, under half of the loss comes from unresolved V genes, and the rest has no known cause. V and J calls and clone size are given by that table; D and trimming were obtained from the DNA. Within this sample are roughly 270,000 clones, with approximately 87% of them counted one time only. The ten largest clones capture about 0.85% of the sample. Overall study results and their limits: Three of the identified cytomegalovirus-associated TCR beta chains were confirmed in vitro to be specific for cytomegalovirus antigens. A later analysis lacked HLA typing for the validation cohort, so it scored co-occurrence in that cohort across all 130 or so repertoires. Most TCR sequences were observed very rarely across donors, whereas some public TCRs were present in many individuals. The classifier was reported to diagnose cytomegalovirus status with high specificity and sensitivity in both the original cohort and the validation cohort. The authors suggested that the approach could potentially be generalized to other disease states and immunological phenotypes. A total of 164 TCR beta chains were listed by the study as associated with cytomegalovirus. Subsequent analysis determined that TCRs grouped into clusters in the first cohort also showed a tendency toward co-occurrence across the 130 or so validation repertoires, and roughly 95% of cluster scores exceeded 0.

From a lookup of the germline V gene, CDR1 and CDR2 are LGHNA and YSLEER. Its CDR3 holds 16 amino acids, cysteine through phenylalanine. The sequence is cut down to CDR3 DNA, 48 bases in frame from base 1. V gives up 0 bases and J gives up 6 bases, and the segment between their germline ends measures 18 bases. Separate from the approximately 670-subject first cohort, the validation cohort of 95 to 150 subjects was the group to which the donors belonged. Notes on this clone: It lacks a known antigen. No base quality information exists; no much larger clone differs at one position.

This receptor was taken from a young woman in good health and CMV-seronegative. This receptor chain uses TRBV4-3 and TRBJ2-7; matching of 7 bases hints at TRBD2 as the D gene. Sequencing input: PBMCs. CDR3 region: CASSQDLGGAPLEQYF. Here is the DNA: TGCGCCAGCAGCCAAGATCTGGGGGGGGCCCCCCTCGAGCAGTACTTC.